This T cell receptor (beta chain) is from a study of cytomegalovirus exposure and HLA in healthy donors. As to this clone: Its antigen is still unknown.

Study results and caveats: A later analysis found common viral pathogens apparently linked to several of the most significant clusters.

60 Vbeta and 13 Jbeta primers were used in PCR. Some clones are missing from TCRdb's copy, which holds only in-frame ones; the method was immunoSEQ multiplex PCR. Among around 280,000 clones, around nine tenths were seen once, and the ten largest hold roughly 2%. Germline CDR1 and CDR2: WNHNN and SYGVQD (reference sequence). The ends lost 5 bases at V and 8 bases at J; junction bases unmatched: 4. CDR3 size: 14 residues. The sample was PBMCs. The receptor's source is a woman aged 18-29 years in good health and CMV-seronegative. J is TRBJ2-1 and V is TRBV10-1; 12 bases line up with TRBD2. CDR3 nucleotide sequence: TGCGCCAGCAGTTTACTAGCGGGAGGCTATGAGCAGTTCTTC. Its translation: CASSLLAGGYEQFF.